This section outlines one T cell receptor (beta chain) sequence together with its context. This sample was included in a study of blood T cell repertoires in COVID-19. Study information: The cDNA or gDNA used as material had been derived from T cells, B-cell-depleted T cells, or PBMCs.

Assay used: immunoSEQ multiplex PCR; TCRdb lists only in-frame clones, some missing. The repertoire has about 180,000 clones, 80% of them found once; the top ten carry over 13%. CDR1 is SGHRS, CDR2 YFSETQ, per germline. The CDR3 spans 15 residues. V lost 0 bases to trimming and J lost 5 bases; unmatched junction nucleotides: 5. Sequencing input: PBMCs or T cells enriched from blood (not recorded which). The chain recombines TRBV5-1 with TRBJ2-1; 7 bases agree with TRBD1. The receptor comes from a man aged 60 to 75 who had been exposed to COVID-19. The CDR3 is CASSLARGQHNEQFF. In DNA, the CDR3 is TGCGCCAGCAGCTTGGCGAGGGGACAGCACAATGAGCAGTTCTTC.